These T cell receptor beta chains were read from a single sample in a study of CD8 T cells in Susac syndrome. MiXCR, applied by TCRdb to the immunoSEQ multiplex PCR reads, yields one record per CDR3 protein. The data show 200,000 to 300,000 distinct CDR3 sequences, 90% to 96% seen once. Material: CD4+ T cells from PBMCs. Every receptor here comes from a human donor with Susac syndrome. CDR3s include the opening cysteine and the closing phenylalanine or tryptophan. The order of the fields is D gene, V gene, J gene, clone size, CDR3 DNA, CDR3 protein. The D gene is left open where the match is weak. Clone size is given for some rows only: seen once, a few or many times, or a class if the clone is expanded.

D gene: TRBD1; V gene: TRBV9; J gene: TRBJ2-7; clone size: .; CDR3 DNA: TGTGCCAGCAGCGTAGCTACGGGGACAGTTATCTACGAGCAGTACTTC; CDR3 protein: CASSVATGTVIYEQYF
D gene: .; V gene: TRBV20-1; J gene: TRBJ2-3; clone size: .; CDR3 DNA: TGCAGTGCTCTGGGGGAGAGCACAGATACGCAGTATTTT; CDR3 protein: CSALGESTDTQYF
D gene: TRBD2; V gene: TRBV20-1; J gene: TRBJ2-1; clone size: few; CDR3 DNA: TGCAGTGCTAGCGGGACTAGCAATGAGCAGTTCTTC; CDR3 protein: CSASGTSNEQFF
D gene: .; V gene: TRBV12-3/TRBV12-4; J gene: TRBJ2-1; clone size: .; CDR3 DNA: TGTGCCAGCACCCCACAGGACTCTTACAATGAGCAGTTCTTC; CDR3 protein: CASTPQDSYNEQFF
D gene: .; V gene: TRBV9; J gene: TRBJ2-1; clone size: .; CDR3 DNA: TGTGCCAGCAGCGGGGGGCCTGGAGGAATCGGCTACAATGAGCAGTTCTTC; CDR3 protein: CASSGGPGGIGYNEQFF
D gene: TRBD2; V gene: TRBV9; J gene: TRBJ2-7; clone size: .; CDR3 DNA: TGTGCCAGCAGCCCGAGGACTAGCGGGATGGGGGAGCAGTACTTC; CDR3 protein: CASSPRTSGMGEQYF
D gene: .; V gene: TRBV5-1; J gene: TRBJ2-3; clone size: .; CDR3 DNA: TGCGCCAGCAGCTTGGACGGCCGTAAGAGCGATACGCAGTATTTT; CDR3 protein: CASSLDGRKSDTQYF
D gene: .; V gene: TRBV12-3/TRBV12-4; J gene: TRBJ1-5; clone size: .; CDR3 DNA: TGTGCCAGCAGTCCACAGGACCTCAATCAGCCCCAGCATTTT; CDR3 protein: CASSPQDLNQPQHF
D gene: TRBD1; V gene: TRBV28; J gene: TRBJ2-1; clone size: .; CDR3 DNA: TGTGCCAGCAGTTCCCCGGGACAGGGGCGGGGGAGAGCCTACAATGAGCAGTTCTTC; CDR3 protein: CASSSPGQGRGRAYNEQFF
D gene: TRBD1; V gene: TRBV3-1; J gene: TRBJ1-1; clone size: .; CDR3 DNA: TGTGCCAGCAGCAACAGGGGAGTCACTGAAGCTTTCTTT; CDR3 protein: CASSNRGVTEAFF
D gene: .; V gene: TRBV10-3; J gene: TRBJ2-1; clone size: .; CDR3 DNA: TGTGCCATCAGTCCCGGTTGGCAGACTCCCTACAATGAGCAGTTCTTC; CDR3 protein: CAISPGWQTPYNEQFF
D gene: .; V gene: TRBV3-1; J gene: TRBJ2-1; clone size: .; CDR3 DNA: TGTGCCAGCAGCCAAGATCCCGGGTACAATGAGCAGTTCTTC; CDR3 protein: CASSQDPGYNEQFF
D gene: .; V gene: TRBV20-1; J gene: TRBJ1-3; clone size: .; CDR3 DNA: TGCAGTGCTAGTGTCAGTGCATTCTCTGGAAACACCATATATTTT; CDR3 protein: CSASVSAFSGNTIYF
D gene: TRBD1; V gene: TRBV25-1; J gene: TRBJ2-7; clone size: .; CDR3 DNA: TGTGCCAGCAGTGGGACGGGACAGGGTCGCGCATTAAGCTACGAGCAGTACTTC; CDR3 protein: CASSGTGQGRALSYEQYF
D gene: .; V gene: TRBV5-4; J gene: TRBJ1-1; clone size: .; CDR3 DNA: TGTGCCAGCAGCTTCGGGATCCCCTTCGACGGTGAAGCTTTCTTT; CDR3 protein: CASSFGIPFDGEAFF
D gene: .; V gene: TRBV28; J gene: TRBJ2-6; clone size: .; CDR3 DNA: TGTGCCAGCAGTAGCGGGTCGAGCTCTGGGGCCAACGTCCTGACTTTC; CDR3 protein: CASSSGSSSGANVLTF
D gene: .; V gene: TRBV28; J gene: TRBJ1-2; clone size: .; CDR3 DNA: TGTGCCAGCAGTTTATTATCATCCCCGGAACAGGGCGGCTATGGCTACACCTTC; CDR3 protein: CASSLLSSPEQGGYGYTF
D gene: .; V gene: TRBV11-2; J gene: TRBJ2-5; clone size: .; CDR3 DNA: TGTGCCAGCAGCACCCCGCTAGTAGGGCTTCTCGAGACCCAGTACTTC; CDR3 protein: CASSTPLVGLLETQYF
D gene: .; V gene: TRBV29-1; J gene: TRBJ1-2; clone size: .; CDR3 DNA: TGCAGCGCCAACAGTGGTGGCTACACCTTC; CDR3 protein: CSANSGGYTF
D gene: TRBD1; V gene: TRBV5-1; J gene: TRBJ1-2; clone size: .; CDR3 DNA: TGCGCCAGCAGCCCCGACACGGGACAGGGATATGGTGGCTACACCTTC; CDR3 protein: CASSPDTGQGYGGYTF